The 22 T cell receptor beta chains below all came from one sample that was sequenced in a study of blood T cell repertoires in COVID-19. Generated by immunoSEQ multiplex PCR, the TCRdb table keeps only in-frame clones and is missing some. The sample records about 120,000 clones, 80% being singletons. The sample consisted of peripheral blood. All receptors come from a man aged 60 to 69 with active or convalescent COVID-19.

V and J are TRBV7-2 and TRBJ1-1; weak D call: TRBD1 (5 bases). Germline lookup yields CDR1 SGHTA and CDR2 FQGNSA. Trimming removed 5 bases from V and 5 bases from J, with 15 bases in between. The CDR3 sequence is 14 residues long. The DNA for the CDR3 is TGTGCCAGCAGCCTCCTAGGGCGGGGGACTGAAGCTTTCTTT. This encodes CASSLLGRGTEAFF.

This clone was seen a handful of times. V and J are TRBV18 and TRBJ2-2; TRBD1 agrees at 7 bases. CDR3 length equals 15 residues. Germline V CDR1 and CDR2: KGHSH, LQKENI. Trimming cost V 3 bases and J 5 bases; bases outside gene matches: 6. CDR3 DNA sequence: TGTGCCAGCTCACCCCGGGACAGTGGAACCGGGGAGCTGTTTTTT. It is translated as CASSPRDSGTGELFF.

DNA of the CDR3: TGTGCCAGCAGTGAGTACAGGGATTACTTC. It codes for CASSEYRDYF. The gene calls are TRBV6-1 and TRBJ2-7; D possibly corresponds to TRBD1 (6 bases). The ends were cut back, 3 bases at V and 13 bases at J, with 10 bases in the middle. The germline CDR1 and CDR2 sequences are MNHNS and SASEGT. The CDR3 has 10 amino acids.

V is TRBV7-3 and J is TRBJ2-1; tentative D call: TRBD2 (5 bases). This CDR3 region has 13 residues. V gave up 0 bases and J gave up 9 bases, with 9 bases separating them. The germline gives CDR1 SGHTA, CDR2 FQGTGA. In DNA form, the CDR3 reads TGTGCCAGCAGCTTAACGTTAGCGAGTGAGCAGTTCTTC. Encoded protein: CASSLTLASEQFF. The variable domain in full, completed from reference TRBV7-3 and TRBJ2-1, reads GAGVSQTPSNKVTEKGKYVELRCDPISGHTALYWYRQSLGQGPEFLIYFQGTGAADDSGLPNDRFFAVRPEGSVSTLKIQRTERGDSAVYLCASSLTLASEQFFGPGTRLTVL.

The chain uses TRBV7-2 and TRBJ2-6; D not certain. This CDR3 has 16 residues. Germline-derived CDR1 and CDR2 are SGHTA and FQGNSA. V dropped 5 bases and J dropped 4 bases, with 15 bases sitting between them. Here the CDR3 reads CASSPYFSRGANVLTF. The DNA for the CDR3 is TGTGCCAGCAGCCCCTACTTTTCCCGAGGGGCCAACGTCCTGACTTTC.

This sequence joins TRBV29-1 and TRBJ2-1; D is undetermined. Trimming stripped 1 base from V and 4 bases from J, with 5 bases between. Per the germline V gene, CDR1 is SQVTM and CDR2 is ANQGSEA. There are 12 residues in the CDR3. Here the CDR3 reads CSVEVRYNEQFF. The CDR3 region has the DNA TGCAGCGTTGAAGTCAGGTACAATGAGCAGTTCTTC.

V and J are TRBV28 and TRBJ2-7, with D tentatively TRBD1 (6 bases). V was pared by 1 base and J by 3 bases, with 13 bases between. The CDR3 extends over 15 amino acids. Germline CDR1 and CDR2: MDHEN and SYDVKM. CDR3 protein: CASSLLQGQFYEQYF. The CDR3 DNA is TGTGCCAGCAGTTTATTACAGGGACAATTCTACGAGCAGTACTTC.

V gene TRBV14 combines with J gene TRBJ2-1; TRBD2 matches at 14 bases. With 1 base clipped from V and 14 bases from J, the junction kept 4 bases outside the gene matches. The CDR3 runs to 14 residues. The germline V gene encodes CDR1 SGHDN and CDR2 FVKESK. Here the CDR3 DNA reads TGTGCCAGCAGCCAAGGGACTAGCGGGAGGAAAGAGTTCTTC. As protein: CASSQGTSGRKEFF.

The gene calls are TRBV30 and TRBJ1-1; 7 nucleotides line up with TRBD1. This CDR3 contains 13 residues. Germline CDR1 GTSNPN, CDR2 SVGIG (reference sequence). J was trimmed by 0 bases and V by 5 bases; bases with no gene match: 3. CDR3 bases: TGTGCCTGGGCGGGACAGATGAACACTGAAGCTTTCTTT. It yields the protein CAWAGQMNTEAFF. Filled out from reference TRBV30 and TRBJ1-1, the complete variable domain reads SQTIHQWPATLVQPVGSPLSLECTVEGTSNPNLYWYRQAAGRGLQLLFYSVGIGQISSEVPQNLSASRPQDRQFILSSKKLLLSDSGFYLCAWAGQMNTEAFFGQGTRLTVV.

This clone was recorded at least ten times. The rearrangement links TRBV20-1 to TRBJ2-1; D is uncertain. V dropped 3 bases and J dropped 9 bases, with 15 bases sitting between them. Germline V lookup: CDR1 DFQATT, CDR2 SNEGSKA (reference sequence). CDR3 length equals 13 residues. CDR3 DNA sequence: TGCAGTGCTAGTTCTTTCGTCCCCGGTGAGCAGTTCTTC. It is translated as CSASSFVPGEQFF.

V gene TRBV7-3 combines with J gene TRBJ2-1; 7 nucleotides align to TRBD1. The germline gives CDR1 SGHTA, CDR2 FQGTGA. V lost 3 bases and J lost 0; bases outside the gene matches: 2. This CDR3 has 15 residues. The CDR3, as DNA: TGTGCCAGCAGCTTCGACAGGGCCTCCTACAATGAGCAGTTCTTC. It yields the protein CASSFDRASYNEQFF.

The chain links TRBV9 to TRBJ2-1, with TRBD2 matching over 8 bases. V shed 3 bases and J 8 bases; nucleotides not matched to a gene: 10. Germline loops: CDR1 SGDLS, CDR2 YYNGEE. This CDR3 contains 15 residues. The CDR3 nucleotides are TGTGCCAGCAGCGCCCAAAGCGGGAGCCCGGATGAGCAGTTCTTC. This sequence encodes CASSAQSGSPDEQFF.

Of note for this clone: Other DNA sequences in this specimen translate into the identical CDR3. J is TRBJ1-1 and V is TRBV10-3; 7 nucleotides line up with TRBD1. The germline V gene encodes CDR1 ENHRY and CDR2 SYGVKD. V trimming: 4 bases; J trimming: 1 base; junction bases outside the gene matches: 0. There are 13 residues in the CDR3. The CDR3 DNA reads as TGTGCCATCAGTGGGACAGGGAACACTGAAGCTTTCTTT. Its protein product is CAISGTGNTEAFF.

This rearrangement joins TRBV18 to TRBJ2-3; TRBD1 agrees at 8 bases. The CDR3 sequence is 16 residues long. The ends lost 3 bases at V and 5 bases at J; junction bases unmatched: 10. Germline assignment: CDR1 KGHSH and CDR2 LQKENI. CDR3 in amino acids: CASSPGQTGVQDTQYF. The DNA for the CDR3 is TGTGCCAGCTCACCGGGCCAGACAGGGGTACAAGATACGCAGTATTTT.

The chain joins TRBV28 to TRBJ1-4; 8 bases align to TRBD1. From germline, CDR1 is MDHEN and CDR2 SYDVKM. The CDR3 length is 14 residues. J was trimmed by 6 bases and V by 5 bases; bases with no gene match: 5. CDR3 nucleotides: TGTGCCAGCAGTCCGACAGGGGAGTATGAAAAACTGTTTTTT. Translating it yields CASSPTGEYEKLFF.

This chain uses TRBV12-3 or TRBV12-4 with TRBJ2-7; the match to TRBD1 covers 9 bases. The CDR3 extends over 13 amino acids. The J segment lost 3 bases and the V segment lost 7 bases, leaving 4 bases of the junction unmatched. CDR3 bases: TGTGCCAGCAAAGGACAGGGGCACTACGAGCAGTACTTC. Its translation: CASKGQGHYEQYF.

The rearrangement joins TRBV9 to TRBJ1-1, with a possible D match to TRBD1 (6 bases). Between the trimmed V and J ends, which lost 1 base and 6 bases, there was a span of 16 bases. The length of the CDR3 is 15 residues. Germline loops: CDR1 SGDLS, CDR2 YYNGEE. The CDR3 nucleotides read TGTGCCAGCAGCGTAAGAACAGGGAGGGGGGCTGAAGCTTTCTTT. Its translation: CASSVRTGRGAEAFF.

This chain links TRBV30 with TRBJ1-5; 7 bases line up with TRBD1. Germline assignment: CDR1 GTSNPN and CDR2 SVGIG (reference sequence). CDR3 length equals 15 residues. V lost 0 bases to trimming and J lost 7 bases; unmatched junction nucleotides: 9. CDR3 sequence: CAWSVLGGVEQPQHF. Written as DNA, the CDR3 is TGTGCCTGGAGTGTACTAGGGGGCGTAGAACAGCCCCAGCATTTT.

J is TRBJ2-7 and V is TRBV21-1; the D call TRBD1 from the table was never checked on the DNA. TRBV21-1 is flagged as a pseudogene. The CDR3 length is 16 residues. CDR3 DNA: TGTGCCAGCAGCAAACCCCGACAGGGTATAGTTTACGAGCAGTACTTC. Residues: CASSKPRQGIVYEQYF.

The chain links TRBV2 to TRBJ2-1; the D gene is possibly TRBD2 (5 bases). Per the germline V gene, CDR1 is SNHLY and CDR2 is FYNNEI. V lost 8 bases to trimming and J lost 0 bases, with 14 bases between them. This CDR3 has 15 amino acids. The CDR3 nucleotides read TGTGCCAGCCATCCTAGCTCTAGCTCCTACAATGAGCAGTTCTTC. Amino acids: CASHPSSSSYNEQFF.

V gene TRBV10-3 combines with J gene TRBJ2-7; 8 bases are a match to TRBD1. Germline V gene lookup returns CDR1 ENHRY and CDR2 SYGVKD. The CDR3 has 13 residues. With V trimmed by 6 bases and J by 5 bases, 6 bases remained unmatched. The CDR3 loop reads CAISRQGLNEQYF. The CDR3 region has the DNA TGTGCCATCAGCCGACAGGGGCTGAACGAGCAGTACTTC.

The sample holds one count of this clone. CDR3 DNA sequence: TGTGCCAGCAGCCGAAGTAGCGGGAGGGGACCCGGGGATACGCAGTATTTT. Translated: CASSRSSGRGPGDTQYF. This sequence joins TRBV3-1 (or the pseudogene TRBV3-2) and TRBJ2-3, with 11 bases aligning to TRBD2. V lost 4 bases to trimming and J lost 6 bases; unmatched junction nucleotides: 12. The CDR3 runs to 17 residues. In germline, CDR1 is LGHDT, CDR2 YNNKEL (reference sequence).